This T cell receptor (beta chain) was identified during a study of early T cells in non-severe SARS-CoV-2 infection. Individual cDNA molecules received unique molecular identifiers during library preparation. TCRdb analysed the 5' RACE reads with MiXCR anew, one entry per CDR3 protein. The table has around 83,000 distinct CDR3 sequences, about an eighth seen once. V was cut by 0 bases and J by 4 bases, with 10 bases left in between. This CDR3 is 14 amino acids long. In germline, CDR1 is SGHNT, CDR2 YYREEE (reference sequence). The chain uses TRBV5-4 and TRBJ1-1; tentative D call: TRBD1 (6 bases). Sequencing used whole blood, obtained at baseline. This clonotype originated in an adult who was a healthcare worker with PCR-confirmed SARS-CoV-2 infection or an uninfected control (not recorded which). CDR3 region: CASSLVPGVTEAFF. The CDR3 region has the DNA TGTGCCAGCAGCTTGGTTCCAGGGGTCACTGAAGCTTTCTTT.